This T cell receptor beta chain was identified in a study of blood T cell repertoires in COVID-19. Study as a whole: Samples representing acute and convalescent COVID-19 were sourced from the United States, Italy and Spain.

Original analysis: Nucleated cell number was recorded as an estimate derived from reference gene primer amplification. The table came from immunoSEQ multiplex PCR; TCRdb's copy has only in-frame clones and leaves some out. The V and J calls and clone size come from that table; D and trimming were worked out from the DNA. The sample has 310,000 or so clones; around 86% are singletons. The origin of this receptor is a man between 45 and 60 years old with active or convalescent COVID-19. Sequenced input: peripheral blood.

As DNA, the CDR3 is TGTGCCAGCAGTTTAGCGCAGGGGATGGCCCTCCACTTT. Amino acids: CASSLAQGMALHF. The rearrangement uses TRBV12-3 or TRBV12-4 and TRBJ1-6; tentative D call: TRBD1 (6 bases). The CDR3 length is 13 residues. Trimming removed 0 bases from V and 14 bases from J, with 11 bases in between.